Listed below are T cell receptor beta chains from one sample, sequenced in a study of blood T cells in healthy people across ages. Using its own MiXCR run on the 5' RACE reads, TCRdb lists one record per CDR3 protein. The sample shows roughly 680,000 distinct CDR3 sequences, approximately 49% of them seen only once. Specimen: blood. The receptors shown here come from a woman in her sixties in good health. Both conserved end residues are part of each CDR3.

TRBV29-1,TRBJ1-6,CSVRIGGTDSPLHF
TRBV20-1,TRBJ1-2,CSASGRGQVDYGYTF
TRBV7-2,TRBJ2-3,CASSLARLTDTQYF
TRBV20-1,TRBJ1-4,CSARDWGTANEKLFF
TRBV5-1,TRBJ2-1,CASRALARAGFYNEQFF
TRBV10-3,TRBJ2-3,CAISMGSPDTQYF
TRBV2,TRBJ1-4,CASSESGVEKLFF
TRBV7-6,TRBJ1-4,CASSLRQGINEKLFF
TRBV4-2,TRBJ1-5,CASSLADSRQPQHF
TRBV28,TRBJ2-5,CASSSSRGREQYF
TRBV7-2,TRBJ2-2,CASSPDWNTGELFF
TRBV10-3,TRBJ1-2,CAITATGGGYTF